These 16 T cell receptor beta chains came from one sample sequenced in a study of shared clonotypes between healthy human individuals. Profiling relied on immunoSEQ multiplex PCR, and the TCRdb table lists in-frame clones only, not all of them. The top ten hold about 10% of the sample, which has about 360,000 clones, less than 75% seen once. Source material: memory CD4+ T cells sorted from blood. Subset of the sample: CD45RA-negative fraction. These receptors were taken from a man aged 25-45 years in good health.

The rearrangement uses TRBV7-8 and TRBJ2-1, with TRBD2 identical over 9 bases. Germline CDR1 reads SGHVS; CDR2 reads FQNEAQ. Trimming took 6 bases from V and 10 from J; bases not matched to a gene: 19. The length of the CDR3 is 17 residues. The CDR3 loop reads CASRSGPQTSGPGEQFF. The DNA for the CDR3 is TGTGCCAGCAGGTCAGGGCCCCAGACTAGCGGCCCGGGAGAGCAGTTCTTC.

The chain couples TRBV14 to TRBJ1-2; D is ambiguous. V was trimmed by 0 bases and J by 8 bases, leaving 13 bases between them. Germline V lookup: CDR1 SGHDN, CDR2 FVKESK. There are 14 residues in the CDR3. CDR3: CASSQDRGAGGYTF. CDR3 sequence (DNA): TGTGCCAGCAGCCAAGATCGGGGTGCTGGCGGCTACACCTTC.

This rearrangement joins TRBV11-2 to TRBJ2-5; TRBD1 might be the D (5 bases). V lost 4 bases to trimming and J lost 5 bases, with 11 bases between them. CDR1 is SGHAT, CDR2 FQNNGV, per germline. The CDR3 loop spans 13 amino acids. The CDR3 DNA sequence: TGTGCCAGCAGCTCCCAGGGTTCGGAGACCCAGTACTTC. It encodes CASSSQGSETQYF.

The CDR3 region has the DNA TGTGCCAGCAGCTTATCTAGCGGGAGGGCTGGGGAGACCCAGTACTTC. Translating it yields CASSLSSGRAGETQYF. V gene TRBV7-6 combines with J gene TRBJ2-5; 12 bases are shared with TRBD2. CDR1 and CDR2 from the germline V gene are SGHVS and FNYEAQ. Trimming removed 2 bases from V and 5 bases from J; junction bases left unmatched: 6. This CDR3 has 16 amino acids.

This rearrangement joins TRBV25-1 to TRBJ2-7, with 7 bases lining up with TRBD2. This CDR3 comprises 14 residues. Germline loops: CDR1 MGHDK, CDR2 SYGVNS. Trimming took 5 bases from V and 2 from J; bases not matched to a gene: 6. The CDR3 DNA reads as TGTGCCAGCAGTACCCATGGGGGGGCCTACGAGCAGTACTTC. Amino acid sequence: CASSTHGGAYEQYF.

Only a few counts were recorded for this clone. V usage is TRBV10-3 and J usage is TRBJ2-2; D gene unclear. Deletions cut 5 bases from V and 10 bases from J, with 20 bases between. The CDR3 consists of 15 residues. Germline-derived CDR1 and CDR2 are ENHRY and SYGVKD. Here the CDR3 reads CAISQMVYSSQELFF. The CDR3 DNA is TGTGCCATCAGTCAGATGGTTTACTCCTCGCAGGAGCTGTTTTTT.

This clone was recorded a few times. The rearrangement links TRBV2 to TRBJ1-5; D unclear. Between the trimmed V and J ends, which lost 3 bases and 11 bases, there was a span of 14 bases. This CDR3 comprises 13 residues. CDR1 is SNHLY, CDR2 FYNNEI, per germline. CDR3 sequence (DNA): TGTGCCAGCAGTGATACAATTGATTGGACCCAGCATTTT. Translating gives CASSDTIDWTQHF.

The V and J genes are TRBV9 and TRBJ2-5; D is ambiguous. The CDR3 sequence is 13 residues long. V lost 1 base and J lost 3, with 7 bases in between. Germline-derived CDR1 and CDR2 are SGDLS and YYNGEE. The CDR3 DNA reads as TGTGCCAGCAGCGTAAGCACTAAAGAGACCCAGTACTTC. As protein: CASSVSTKETQYF.

This chain links TRBV19 with TRBJ2-1, with TRBD2 identical over 10 bases. Germline V gene lookup returns CDR1 LNHDA and CDR2 SQIVND (reference sequence). The CDR3 runs to 16 residues. V lost 8 bases, J lost 3 bases, and 10 bases stayed unmatched. The chain's CDR3 is CASQRSSGSFYNEQFF. In nucleotides, the CDR3 is TGTGCCAGTCAGAGATCTAGCGGGAGTTTCTACAATGAGCAGTTCTTC.

V and J are TRBV7-7 and TRBJ2-7; 9 positions agree with TRBD2. V trimming: 2 bases; J trimming: 3 bases; junction bases outside the gene matches: 5. CDR3 length equals 15 residues. Germline V lookup: CDR1 SSHAT, CDR2 FNYEAQ (reference sequence). This chain's CDR3 is CASSLSAGGYYEQYF. The CDR3 DNA is TGTGCCAGCAGCTTATCCGCGGGAGGGTACTACGAGCAGTACTTC.

The V call is TRBV10-3, the J call TRBJ1-3; D is undetermined. Germline V gene lookup returns CDR1 ENHRY and CDR2 SYGVKD. V lost 6 bases to trimming and J lost 4 bases, with 13 bases between them. The CDR3 consists of 14 residues. The CDR3 DNA reads as TGTGCCATCAGCCGAAGGGAAACAGGAAACACCATATATTTT. Amino acids: CAISRRETGNTIYF.

This chain joins TRBV15 and TRBJ2-7, with 8 bases identical to TRBD1. V lost 4 bases and J lost 4; bases outside the gene matches: 15. From germline, CDR1 is LNHNV and CDR2 YYDKDF (reference sequence). This CDR3 has 17 amino acids. As DNA, the CDR3 is TGTGCCACCAGCACAGATTGGGTGGGGAGACAGGGGTACGAGCAGTACTTC. Translation gives CATSTDWVGRQGYEQYF. The full variable domain, completed using reference TRBV15 and TRBJ2-7, is DAMVIQNPRYQVTQFGKPVTLSCSQTLNHNVMYWYQQKSSQAPKLLFHYYDKDFNNEADTPDNFQSRRPNTSFCFLDIRSPGLGDTAMYLCATSTDWVGRQGYEQYFGPGTRLTVT.

This clone has just one count. This rearrangement joins TRBV2 to TRBJ1-5; maybe TRBD1 (5 bases). CDR3 size: 15 residues. Trimming cost V 7 bases and J 0 bases, with 13 bases left between them. The germline gives CDR1 SNHLY, CDR2 FYNNEI. CDR3 nucleotides: TGTGCCAGCAAAGGGGAACTCTATAGCAATCAGCCCCAGCATTTT. Translation gives CASKGELYSNQPQHF.

V gene TRBV6-1 combines with J gene TRBJ1-3; a weak D match, TRBD1 (6 bases). CDR3 length: 15 amino acids. Per germline, CDR1 MNHNS and CDR2 SASEGT. V lost 5 bases and J 2 bases, leaving 13 bases between the germline ends. The CDR3 bases are TGTGCCAGCAGTCCGGGTAGGGGGGCTGGAAACACCATATATTTT. It specifies CASSPGRGAGNTIYF.

This clone was recorded once. The chain couples TRBV15 to TRBJ1-1; the D is unclear. The CDR3 consists of 15 residues. V shed 1 base and J shed 1 base, with 10 bases lying between them. Germline V gene data show CDR1 as LNHNV and CDR2 as YYDKDF (reference sequence). DNA of the CDR3: TGTGCCACCAGCAGAGTCCTAGGGCCGAACACTGAAGCTTTCTTT. Protein: CATSRVLGPNTEAFF.

This rearrangement joins TRBV7-9 to TRBJ1-5, with 9 bases aligning to TRBD1. CDR1 and CDR2 from the germline V gene are SEHNR and FQNEAQ (reference sequence). This CDR3 spans 15 amino acids. V lost 5 bases, J lost 5 bases, and 7 bases stayed unmatched. CDR3 protein: CASSLGQGSYQPQHF. The CDR3 bases are TGTGCCAGCAGCCTCGGACAGGGGTCGTATCAGCCCCAGCATTTT.